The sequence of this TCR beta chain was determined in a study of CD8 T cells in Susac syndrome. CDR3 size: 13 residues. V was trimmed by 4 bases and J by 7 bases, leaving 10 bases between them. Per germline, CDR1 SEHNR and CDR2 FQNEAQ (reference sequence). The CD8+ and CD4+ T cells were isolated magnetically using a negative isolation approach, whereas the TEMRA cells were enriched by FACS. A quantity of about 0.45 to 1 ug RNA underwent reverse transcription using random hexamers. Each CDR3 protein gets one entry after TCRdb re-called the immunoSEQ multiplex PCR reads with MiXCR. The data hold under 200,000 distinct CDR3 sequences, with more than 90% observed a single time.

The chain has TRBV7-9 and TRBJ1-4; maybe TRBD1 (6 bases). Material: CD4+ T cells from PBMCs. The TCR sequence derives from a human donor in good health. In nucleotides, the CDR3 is TGTGCCAGCAGCTATCACAGGGTTGAAAAACTGTTTTTT. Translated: CASSYHRVEKLFF.